The 13 T cell receptor beta chains presented below share a single source sample, sequenced in a study of regulatory T cells in long-lasting Graves disease. As for time point: persistent/refractory GD, antithyroid drugs over 5 years with positive TRAb. Making the TCR library involved RNA that had been extracted from PBMCs. For TCR beta, libraries came from iRepertoire HTBI primers and Arm-PCR of CDR3 regions. TCRdb independently ran MiXCR on the multiplex PCR reads; one entry per CDR3 protein. The table lists fewer than 450,000 distinct CDR3 sequences, roughly a quarter of them singletons, with about 27% in the top ten. Sequencing used peripheral blood mononuclear cells (PBMCs), obtained when the disease was refractory, from a patient treated with antithyroid drugs. Receptor source: a female donor with Graves disease.

This clonotype was recorded only once. The gene calls are TRBV7-8 and TRBJ2-7, with D perhaps TRBD2 (6 bases). The CDR3 loop spans 14 amino acids. The V and J ends lost 5 bases and 6 bases respectively, with 17 bases between them. Germline lookup yields CDR1 SGHVS and CDR2 FQNEAQ. Here the CDR3 DNA reads TGTGCCAGCAGCCAGATTTGGAGGGATGGCGAGCAGTACTTC. Translating gives CASSQIWRDGEQYF. Looking up the rest from reference TRBV7-8 and TRBJ2-7 gives the full variable domain: GAGVSQSPRYKVAKRGQDVALRCDPISGHVSLFWYQQALGQGPEFLTYFQNEAQLDKSGLPSDRFFAERPEGSVSTLKIQRTQQEDSAVYLCASSQIWRDGEQYFGPGTRLTVT.

The table lists this clonotype with a few counts. The chain joins TRBV6-1 to TRBJ1-2; D might be TRBD1 (5 bases). The V gene's germline CDR1 is MNHNS and CDR2 SASEGT. V dropped 7 bases and J dropped 1 base, with 10 bases sitting between them. The CDR3 has 13 residues. The chain's CDR3 is CASTQTVNYGYTF. CDR3 bases: TGTGCCAGCACCCAGACAGTTAACTATGGCTACACCTTC.

This clonotype was picked up a small number of times. The chain links TRBV12-3 or TRBV12-4 to TRBJ2-6; D may be TRBD2 (5 bases). This CDR3 contains 15 residues. The V gene lost 8 bases and the J gene lost 4 bases, with 15 bases spanning the gap. The CDR3 DNA is TGTGCCAGCCTCCCCGGGGTTTCAGGGGCCAACGTCCTGACTTTC. The encoded protein is CASLPGVSGANVLTF.

The chain carries TRBV20-1 and TRBJ2-7; TRBD2 is a possible D gene (6 bases). Trimming removed 8 bases at V and 4 bases at J, with 15 bases between. Germline CDR1 DFQATT, CDR2 SNEGSKA (reference sequence). The CDR3 is made up of 12 amino acids. For the CDR3, the DNA is TGCAGTTTGCGTGGGGGGAAGTACGAGCAGTACTTC. This translates into CSLRGGKYEQYF.

This clonotype was seen many times. The chain carries TRBV20-1 and TRBJ2-7, with D maybe TRBD1 (6 bases). This CDR3 region has 15 residues. V shed 0 bases and J shed 3 bases, with 15 bases lying between them. Germline values: CDR1 DFQATT, CDR2 SNEGSKA (reference sequence). DNA of the CDR3: TGCAGTGCTAGAGATCAGAGGCAGGGGAGCTACGAGCAGTACTTC. Residues: CSARDQRQGSYEQYF.

The chain recombines TRBV7-9 with TRBJ2-1, with 9 bases fitting TRBD2. Germline trimming cut 1 base from V and 6 bases from J; bases unmatched to any gene: 16. Germline values: CDR1 SEHNR, CDR2 FQNEAQ (reference sequence). The CDR3 is made up of 19 amino acids. DNA for the CDR3: TGTGCCAGCAGCTTAGTTAGGTACCCACTAGCGGGCATAGGCAATGAGCAGTTCTTC. Translation gives CASSLVRYPLAGIGNEQFF. Filled out from reference TRBV7-9 and TRBJ2-1, the complete variable domain reads DTGVSQNPRHKITKRGQNVTFRCDPISEHNRLYWYRQTLGQGPEFLTYFQNEAQLEKSRLLSDRFSAERPKGSFSTLEIQRTEQGDSAMYLCASSLVRYPLAGIGNEQFFGPGTRLTVL.

The table lists this clonotype with a few counts. The rearrangement links TRBV2 to TRBJ2-1, with unresolved D. Germline CDR1 reads SNHLY; CDR2 reads FYNNEI. The CDR3 length is 16 residues. V was clipped by 0 bases and J by 0 bases, with 9 bases between them. The CDR3 sequence is CASSEALRASYNEQFF. In nucleotides, the CDR3 is TGTGCCAGCAGTGAAGCGTTACGGGCCTCCTACAATGAGCAGTTCTTC.

The chain has TRBV27 and TRBJ2-7, with TRBD2 as a possible D gene (6 bases). V dropped 0 bases and J dropped 2 bases, with 11 bases sitting between them. The CDR3 has 15 amino acids. Germline V gene data show CDR1 as MNHEY and CDR2 as SMNVEV (reference sequence). The CDR3 DNA follows: TGTGCCAGCAGTTTATCCGCGGGACCTCCCTACGAGCAGTACTTC. Protein product: CASSLSAGPPYEQYF.

This clonotype was counted a single time. The CDR3 loop reads CASSAGFSSDIQYF. The CDR3 DNA is TGTGCCAGCTCCGCAGGGTTTAGTTCGGACATTCAGTACTTC. The chain couples TRBV27 to TRBJ2-4; the D gene is possibly TRBD1 (5 bases). Germline loops: CDR1 MNHEY, CDR2 SMNVEV (reference sequence). This CDR3 is built from 14 residues. The V and J ends lost 8 bases and 8 bases respectively, with 19 bases between them.

This clonotype was observed many times. The genes are TRBV6-1 and TRBJ1-5, with 8 bases lining up with TRBD1. The CDR3 is made up of 16 amino acids. After removal of 5 bases from V and 5 bases from J, the junction contained 11 bases not matched to a gene. In germline, CDR1 is MNHNS, CDR2 SASEGT. In nucleotides, the CDR3 is TGTGCCAGCAGTAACCTGATAGGGACAGGAGATCAGCCCCAGCATTTT. Its protein is CASSNLIGTGDQPQHF.

The V gene is TRBV6-9, the J gene TRBJ2-7; 8 positions agree with TRBD1. The V and J ends lost 3 bases and 0 bases, in that order; junction bases with no gene match: 7. Looked up from germline, CDR1 is MNHGY and CDR2 is SVAAGI. The length of the CDR3 is 16 residues. The CDR3 DNA reads TGTGCCAGCAGTTACCCAAGACAGGGGAGCTCCTACGAGCAGTACTTC. Its translation is CASSYPRQGSSYEQYF.

J is TRBJ1-2 and V is TRBV5-1; tentative D call: TRBD1 (5 bases). This CDR3 is built from 14 residues. Trimming stripped 0 bases from V and 3 bases from J, with 9 bases between. CDR1 SGHRS and CDR2 YFSETQ come from the germline V gene. CDR3 DNA sequence: TGCGCCAGCAGCTTGGCCAGGGTCGACTATGGCTACACCTTC. Protein product: CASSLARVDYGYTF.

The chain joins TRBV2 to TRBJ2-2; D is uncertain. Trimming removed 8 bases from V and 7 bases from J, with 17 bases in between. The CDR3 consists of 14 residues. Looked up from germline, CDR1 is SNHLY and CDR2 is FYNNEI. In DNA, the CDR3 is TGTGCCAGCGAGGCCTCGGTCTTGGTCGGGGAGCTGTTTTTT. This sequence encodes CASEASVLVGELFF.